One and the same sample provided the 27 T cell receptor beta chains below, sequenced in a study of blood T cell repertoires in COVID-19. The assay was immunoSEQ multiplex PCR, and TCRdb's table has in-frame clones only and misses some. The sample shows nearly 300,000 clones, 70% to 90% of them seen only once. The source material was peripheral blood. The receptors originated from a woman in her thirties who had recovered from COVID-19.

The chain couples TRBV15 to TRBJ2-7; 8 bases match TRBD1. The trim removed 5 bases at V and 1 base at J, leaving 4 bases unmatched. The CDR3 loop spans 14 amino acids. Germline CDR1 and CDR2: LNHNV and YYDKDF (reference sequence). The CDR3 bases are TGTGCCACCAGCTACCGGGACAGGTCCTACGAGCAGTACTTC. Protein sequence: CATSYRDRSYEQYF. The full variable domain, in which reference TRBV15 and TRBJ2-7 provide the parts outside the CDR3, is DAMVIQNPRYQVTQFGKPVTLSCSQTLNHNVMYWYQQKSSQAPKLLFHYYDKDFNNEADTPDNFQSRRPNTSFCFLDIRSPGLGDTAMYLCATSYRDRSYEQYFGPGTRLTVT.

This clone was counted a few times. The V and J genes are TRBV3-1 (or the pseudogene TRBV3-2) and TRBJ1-3; D uncertain. CDR1 and CDR2 (germline): LGHDT, YNNKEL (reference sequence). The germline V and J ends were trimmed by 1 base and 2 bases, with 12 bases remaining between them. The length of the CDR3 is 16 residues. The CDR3 DNA sequence: TGTGCCAGCAGCCAAGGTCGGGTTAGTACTGGAAACACCATATATTTT. Residues: CASSQGRVSTGNTIYF.

The J gene is TRBJ2-5, the V gene TRBV25-1; a weak D match, TRBD2 (5 bases). Germline V gives CDR1 MGHDK, CDR2 SYGVNS. The CDR3 covers 13 residues. The V end lost 1 base, the J end lost 4 bases, and 7 bases lay between the germline ends. CDR3: CASSELTIETQYF. In DNA form, the CDR3 reads TGTGCCAGCAGTGAATTGACTATAGAGACCCAGTACTTC.

The chain uses TRBV4-2 and TRBJ1-2; 8 bases line up with TRBD1. CDR1 LGHNA and CDR2 YNFKEQ come from the germline V gene. Germline trimming cut 1 base from V and 8 bases from J; bases unmatched to any gene: 15. The CDR3 covers 17 residues. CDR3 residues: CASSQALRTGPVEGYTF. Written as DNA, the CDR3 is TGTGCCAGCAGCCAAGCCCTTCGGACAGGGCCTGTAGAAGGCTACACCTTC.

The chain couples TRBV7-2 to TRBJ1-2, with D possibly being TRBD1 (6 bases). This CDR3 contains 13 residues. CDR1 and CDR2 (germline): SGHTA, FQGNSA. The V end lost 2 bases, the J end lost 3 bases, and 7 bases lay between the germline ends. This CDR3 reads CASSLRTDYGYTF. CDR3 DNA sequence: TGTGCCAGCAGCTTAAGGACAGACTATGGCTACACCTTC. The full variable domain, with the rest looked up from reference TRBV7-2 and TRBJ1-2, is GAGVSQSPSNKVTEKGKDVELRCDPISGHTALYWYRQSLGQGLEFLIYFQGNSAPDKSGLPSDRFSAERTGGSVSTLTIQRTQQEDSAVYLCASSLRTDYGYTFGSGTRLTVV.

The gene calls are TRBV6-5 and TRBJ1-1, with D possibly TRBD1 on 6 matching bases. Germline assignment: CDR1 MNHEY and CDR2 SVGAGI. This CDR3 is built from 13 residues. Trimming left V 10 bases short and J 5 bases short, with 17 bases between. CDR3 region: CATCGQLGTEAFF. The CDR3 region has the DNA TGTGCCACCTGTGGACAGTTGGGAACTGAAGCTTTCTTT.

This clone was observed once. The chain couples TRBV15 to TRBJ1-4; possible D gene TRBD1, 6 bases. CDR3 length equals 14 residues. V was pared by 4 bases and J by 2 bases, with 8 bases between. CDR1 and CDR2 from the germline V gene are LNHNV and YYDKDF (reference sequence). Here the CDR3 reads CATSTQGTNEKLFF. The DNA for the CDR3 is TGTGCCACCAGCACACAGGGTACTAATGAAAAACTGTTTTTT.

V and J are TRBV5-1 and TRBJ2-5, with 7 bases aligning to TRBD1. Germline trimming cut 0 bases from V and 3 bases from J; bases unmatched to any gene: 2. Germline CDR1 is SGHRS and CDR2 is YFSETQ. This CDR3 has 14 amino acids. The CDR3 here is CASSLAQGEETQYF. As DNA, the CDR3 is TGCGCCAGCAGCTTGGCGCAGGGGGAAGAGACCCAGTACTTC.

This clone was seen more than once but under ten times. This chain connects TRBV2 to TRBJ1-5; 7 positions match TRBD1. This CDR3 has 14 residues. CDR1 and CDR2 from the germline V gene are SNHLY and FYNNEI. J was trimmed by 0 bases and V by 6 bases; bases with no gene match: 2. As DNA, the CDR3 is TGTGCCAGCAGAGGGACAGATAGCAATCAGCCCCAGCATTTT. Encoded protein: CASRGTDSNQPQHF.

The chain uses TRBV6-2 or TRBV6-3 and TRBJ2-3; 10 nucleotides agree with TRBD1. The CDR3 totals 16 residues. J lost 1 base, V lost 2 bases, and 3 bases had no gene match. The germline V gene has CDR1 MNHEY and CDR2 SVGEGT. CDR3 region: CASSYRTGGGTDTQYF. The CDR3 bases are TGTGCCAGCAGTTACCGGACAGGGGGAGGCACAGATACGCAGTATTTT.

The J gene is TRBJ2-7, the V gene TRBV28, with 11 positions matching TRBD1. The germline V gene encodes CDR1 MDHEN and CDR2 SYDVKM. This CDR3 comprises 14 residues. The V and J ends lost 3 bases and 7 bases, in that order; junction bases with no gene match: 5. The CDR3 spells CASSFPGQGVEQYF. The CDR3 DNA reads as TGTGCCAGCAGTTTTCCGGGACAGGGGGTTGAGCAGTACTTC.

This chain uses TRBV5-8 with TRBJ1-4; 9 bases are shared with TRBD1. The junction had 13 bases not matched to a gene; V was cut back by 2 bases and J by 8 bases. Looked up from germline, CDR1 is SGHTS and CDR2 is YDEGEE. CDR3 size: 17 residues. CDR3 loop: CASSLRDRASSGEKLFF. The CDR3 coding sequence is TGTGCCAGCAGCTTACGGGACAGGGCGTCCTCGGGCGAAAAACTGTTTTTT.

The CDR3 region is CASSGKDIPYEQYF. In DNA, the CDR3 is TGCGCCAGCAGCGGGAAGGACATCCCTTACGAGCAGTACTTC. The J gene is TRBJ2-7, the V gene TRBV5-1; weak D call: TRBD1 (5 bases). V lost 4 bases and J lost 4, with 15 bases in between. This CDR3 comprises 14 residues. Germline V gene lookup returns CDR1 SGHRS and CDR2 YFSETQ.

V usage is TRBV23-1 and J usage is TRBJ2-7; 9 positions match TRBD1. TRBV23-1 is an ORF for which the function is uncertain. The length of the CDR3 is 16 residues. After removal of 4 bases from V and 2 bases from J, the junction contained 9 bases not matched to a gene. The DNA for the CDR3 is TGCGCCAGCAGTCGGGGGACAGGGAGTCTCCCCTACGAGCAGTACTTC. Its translation: CASSRGTGSLPYEQYF.

The gene calls are TRBV21-1 and TRBJ2-7; the DNA was not compared with TRBD1, the D call given in the table. TRBV21-1 is a recognized pseudogene. This CDR3 comprises 11 residues. CDR3 amino acids: CASSGRHEQYF. In DNA, the CDR3 is TGTGCCAGCAGCGGGCGTCACGAGCAGTACTTC.

Comment on this clone: At one of its ends the junction is not consistent with the germline gene, which may arise from a read error. The V and J genes are TRBV27 and TRBJ2-6; possible D gene TRBD2, 6 bases. This CDR3 is built from 13 residues. The germline V gene has CDR1 MNHEY and CDR2 SMNVEV (reference sequence). The CDR3 sequence: CASAGTGANVLTF. The DNA of the CDR3 is TGTGCCAGTGCCGGGACTGGAGCCAACGTCCTGACTTTC.

Here the CDR3 reads CASSSDRVLYEKLFF. In nucleotides, the CDR3 is TGTGCCAGCAGTTCGGACAGGGTCTTATATGAAAAACTGTTTTTT. The chain employs TRBV2 and TRBJ1-4; TRBD1 agrees at 8 bases. V lost 5 bases to trimming and J lost 6 bases; unmatched junction nucleotides: 8. The CDR3 totals 15 residues. Germline V CDR1 and CDR2: SNHLY, FYNNEI.

V usage is TRBV5-1 and J usage is TRBJ1-1; D possibly corresponds to TRBD1 (5 bases). The germline CDR1 and CDR2 sequences are SGHRS and YFSETQ. Trimming took 3 bases from V and 1 from J, leaving 13 bases between them. The CDR3 contains 15 residues. DNA for the CDR3: TGCGCCAGCAGCTCGGCAGGGCTGGGGAACACTGAAGCTTTCTTT. This gives the protein CASSSAGLGNTEAFF.

V is TRBV7-2 and J is TRBJ2-1; unclear D gene. Germline V gene sequence: CDR1 SGHTA, CDR2 FQGNSA. This CDR3 spans 15 amino acids. Deletions cut 2 bases from V and 4 bases from J, with 12 bases between. The CDR3 region has the DNA TGTGCCAGCAGCTTAAGGTCTGGGCGATACAATGAGCAGTTCTTC. Residues: CASSLRSGRYNEQFF.

The rearrangement uses TRBV12-3 or TRBV12-4 and TRBJ1-3; no clear D. V was clipped by 1 base and J by 14 bases, with 12 bases between them. This CDR3 is 12 amino acids long. The CDR3 here is CASSLVGSVVYF. The CDR3 DNA reads as TGTGCCAGCAGTTTAGTGGGGAGTGTCGTATATTTT.

This chain connects TRBV5-1 to TRBJ1-1; 7 nucleotides line up with TRBD1. In germline, CDR1 is SGHRS, CDR2 YFSETQ. J was trimmed by 1 base and V by 1 base; bases with no gene match: 4. There are 15 residues in the CDR3. CDR3 sequence reads: CASSLTGAENTEAFF. In nucleotides, the CDR3 is TGCGCCAGCAGCTTGACAGGGGCGGAGAACACTGAAGCTTTCTTT.

The chain combines TRBV5-6 with TRBJ2-2; TRBD2 might be the D (6 bases). The CDR3 consists of 16 residues. Germline CDR1 and CDR2: SGHDT and YYEEEE. The V gene lost 0 bases and the J gene lost 5 bases, with 14 bases spanning the gap. CDR3 in amino acids: CASSLVEGRSTGELFF. As DNA, the CDR3 is TGTGCCAGCAGCTTGGTGGAGGGGCGGAGTACCGGGGAGCTGTTTTTT.

This sequence joins TRBV6-5 and TRBJ2-7, with a weak D call TRBD2 (6 bases). Looked up from germline, CDR1 is MNHEY and CDR2 is SVGAGI. The CDR3 covers 12 residues. Trimming took off 6 bases at V and 2 bases at J, with 8 bases between the two ends. The CDR3 loop is CASRRGPYEQYF. CDR3 bases: TGTGCCAGCAGGCGGGGTCCCTACGAGCAGTACTTC.

V gene TRBV7-6 combines with J gene TRBJ1-6, with D possibly being TRBD1 (6 bases). The CDR3 runs 16 residues. The germline gives CDR1 SGHVS, CDR2 FNYEAQ. V lost 2 bases and J lost 5, with 13 bases in between. CDR3 protein: CASSLSGEHDNSPLHF. In DNA form, the CDR3 reads TGTGCCAGCAGCTTATCAGGGGAACACGATAATTCACCCCTCCACTTT.

The chain joins TRBV30 to TRBJ1-1; no definite D call. Germline V gene lookup returns CDR1 GTSNPN and CDR2 SVGIG (reference sequence). The CDR3 consists of 12 residues. V was pared by 0 bases and J by 11 bases, with 13 bases between. The CDR3 is CAWSVSGIGAFF. CDR3 nucleotides: TGTGCCTGGAGTGTTTCGGGGATCGGGGCTTTCTTT.

The chain employs TRBV5-1 and TRBJ2-7, with D perhaps TRBD1 (5 bases). This CDR3 is 13 amino acids long. The germline V and J ends were trimmed by 5 bases and 2 bases, with 11 bases remaining between them. CDR1 is SGHRS and CDR2 is YFSETQ in the germline V gene. The CDR3 spells CASSYTDTYEQYF. The CDR3 nucleotides read TGCGCCAGCAGTTATACGGACACCTACGAGCAGTACTTC.

This clone was observed once. The V and J genes are TRBV5-6 and TRBJ1-2, with 11 bases identical to TRBD1. The germline gives CDR1 SGHDT, CDR2 YYEEEE. V trimming: 8 bases; J trimming: 12 bases; junction bases outside the gene matches: 27. The CDR3 covers 18 residues. The CDR3 spells CARINEGWCGDRGIGDTF. The DNA of the CDR3 is TGTGCCAGGATAAATGAGGGATGGTGTGGGGACAGGGGGATCGGGGACACCTTC.